Listed here are 9 T cell receptor beta chains from one sample, sequenced in a study of post-analysis software for immune sequencing data. Whole-study findings and limits: TRBV5-6, TRBV5-1 and TRBV20-1 belonged to a set of roughly 5 TRBV segments that were more frequent in patients than controls.

cDNA libraries for TCR beta contained unique molecular identifiers. A single record per CDR3 protein comes from TCRdb applying MiXCR to the PCR reads. The top ten clones hold 7.6% of a sample with 350,000 to 500,000 distinct CDR3 sequences, less than 40% of them seen once. These receptors' antigens are unknown. The sample consisted of blood. The receptors here all came from a girl aged 2-15 years with multiple sclerosis.

The J gene is TRBJ2-7, the V gene TRBV5-5; a possible D gene is TRBD1 (6 bases). The CDR3 has 16 residues. Germline CDR1 reads SGHKS; CDR2 reads YYEKEE (reference sequence). Trimming took off 1 base at V and 2 bases at J, with 16 bases between the two ends. The CDR3: CASSLFAGQSTYEQYF. The DNA for the CDR3 is TGTGCCAGCAGCTTGTTCGCCGGACAGTCGACCTACGAGCAGTACTTC.

The chain employs TRBV6-5 and TRBJ2-1; TRBD2 matches 10 bases. CDR1 is MNHEY, CDR2 SVGAGI, per germline. CDR3 length: 15 residues. V was pared by 2 bases and J by 4 bases, with 2 bases of the junction left unmatched. CDR3 coding DNA: TGTGCCAGCAGTTACGTAGCGGGGGGATACAATGAGCAGTTCTTC. Translating it yields CASSYVAGGYNEQFF.

The V and J genes are TRBV18 and TRBJ1-1, with D tentatively TRBD1 (5 bases). This CDR3 is 16 amino acids long. The V gene's germline CDR1 is KGHSH and CDR2 LQKENI. The V and J ends lost 2 bases and 2 bases respectively, with 15 bases between them. CDR3 bases: TGTGCCAGCTCACCATCGCCTTCCACAGGTAACACTGAAGCTTTCTTT. As protein: CASSPSPSTGNTEAFF.

This clonotype turned up a few times. The genes are TRBV20-1 and TRBJ2-1, with 7 bases that match TRBD1. V was pared by 5 bases and J by 0 bases, with 4 bases of the junction left unmatched. The CDR3 sequence is 14 residues long. Germline V gene lookup returns CDR1 DFQATT and CDR2 SNEGSKA (reference sequence). The CDR3 nucleotides read TGCAGTGCTTCTAACAGGGGCTCCTACAATGAGCAGTTCTTC. Protein product: CSASNRGSYNEQFF.

The chain joins TRBV5-1 to TRBJ2-5, with 8 positions matching TRBD1. The CDR3 runs 14 residues. Germline V CDR1 and CDR2: SGHRS, YFSETQ. Unmatched junction bases numbered 7, after V lost 4 bases and J lost 5 bases. The DNA for the CDR3 is TGCGCCAGCAGCGCAGCAGGGGGCGCGGAGACCCAGTACTTC. Translated: CASSAAGGAETQYF.

This clonotype was counted between two and nine times. The genes are TRBV12-3 or TRBV12-4 and TRBJ2-1; 7 nucleotides align to TRBD2. V lost 3 bases, J lost 4 bases, and 6 bases stayed unmatched. This CDR3 has 15 residues. CDR3 sequence: CASSFPGLKYNEQFF. The CDR3 nucleotides are TGTGCCAGCAGTTTTCCGGGACTAAAATACAATGAGCAGTTCTTC.

The sample holds a few counts of this clonotype. The chain couples TRBV5-1 to TRBJ2-1; possibly TRBD1 for D (5 bases). Germline CDR1 is SGHRS and CDR2 is YFSETQ. The CDR3 totals 13 residues. The germline V and J ends were trimmed by 2 bases and 4 bases, with 7 bases remaining between them. The CDR3 is CASSLQVYNEQFF. The CDR3 nucleotides read TGCGCCAGCAGCTTACAGGTTTACAATGAGCAGTTCTTC.

V is TRBV3-1 and J is TRBJ2-6, with 9 bases that match TRBD1. Germline loops: CDR1 LGHDT, CDR2 YNNKEL (reference sequence). The length of the CDR3 is 17 residues. The J segment lost 2 bases and the V segment lost 4 bases, leaving 6 bases of the junction unmatched. DNA of the CDR3: TGTGCCAGCAGCCTTCACCGGGACAGGGCTGGGGCCAACGTCCTGACTTTC. This sequence encodes CASSLHRDRAGANVLTF. Full variable domain (remainder filled in from reference TRBV3-1 and TRBJ2-6): DTAVSQTPKYLVTQMGNDKSIKCEQNLGHDTMYWYKQDSKKFLKIMFSYNNKELIINETVPNRFSPKSPDKAHLNLHINSLELGDSAVYFCASSLHRDRAGANVLTFGAGSRLTVL.

The CDR3 coding sequence is TGTGCCAGCAGCTTAGCGCTCGGGGCCAACGTCCTGACTTTC. Protein: CASSLALGANVLTF. V gene TRBV7-9 combines with J gene TRBJ2-6; D remains ambiguous. Between the trimmed V and J ends, which lost 0 bases and 4 bases, there was a span of 4 bases. Germline CDR1 SEHNR, CDR2 FQNEAQ (reference sequence). The CDR3 contains 14 residues.